Ten or more counts support the clone carrying this TCR beta chain. The target antigen is unknown. TCRdb redid the calling of the reads with MiXCR, one entry per CDR3 protein. The repertoire holds more than 35,000 distinct CDR3 sequences, with roughly 54% as singletons. The data are from a study of T cell repertoires in cytomegalovirus infection. Regarding the study as a whole: There were HLA-C-restricted CMV-specific TCR beta clonotypes dominating the ex vivo response. Cumulative public TCR beta family frequency identified carriers of CMV plus the relevant HLA.

The CDR3 length is 16 residues. Germline loops: CDR1 MNHNY, CDR2 SVGAGI (reference sequence). The V and J ends lost 0 bases and 1 base, in that order; junction bases with no gene match: 3. This chain uses TRBV6-6 with TRBJ1-5; TRBD1 aligns across 7 bases. Sequences were derived from CD8+ T cells from cultured PBMCs, sampled from culture after CMV antigen stimulation. The receptor comes from a human donor in good health (CMV status not recorded). Some clones in this sample may be carry-over from other donors' samples. For the CDR3, the DNA is TGTGCCAGCAGTTACTCGGGCAGGGGGAGCAATCAGCCCCAGCATTTT. It codes for CASSYSGRGSNQPQHF.